The 3 T cell receptor beta chains given below trace back to one sample, sequenced in a study of CD8 T cells in ankylosing spondylitis. Using its own MiXCR run on the 5' RACE reads, TCRdb lists one record per CDR3 protein. Counted here are 37,000 or so distinct CDR3 sequences, about 15% occurring once; the ten biggest clones make up 45%. Sequencing was performed on blood. These receptors were taken from a male donor with ankylosing spondylitis or in good health (not recorded which).

This clonotype occurred a few times. The J gene is TRBJ1-1, the V gene TRBV6-2 or TRBV6-3; D is unclear. CDR3 size: 14 residues. V lost 2 bases to trimming and J lost 5 bases, with 12 bases between them. The germline CDR1 and CDR2 sequences are MNHEY and SVGEGT. For the CDR3, the DNA is TGTGCCAGCAGTTACCAGGAAGAGATGACTGAAGCTTTCTTT. Amino acid sequence: CASSYQEEMTEAFF.

This clonotype was found a few times. The V call is TRBV5-5, the J call TRBJ2-7; D is possibly TRBD1 or TRBD2 (5 bases each). CDR3 length: 16 amino acids. V was clipped by 2 bases and J by 4 bases, with 19 bases between them. CDR1 SGHKS and CDR2 YYEKEE come from the germline V gene (reference sequence). The CDR3 protein is CASSFPLEGFVYEQYF. The CDR3 nucleotides read TGTGCCAGCAGCTTTCCGCTAGAGGGGTTCGTGTACGAGCAGTACTTC.

For the CDR3, the DNA is TGCAGCGTCTCAACAGGGGTTCAAAACATTCAGTACTTC. Its translation is CSVSTGVQNIQYF. This rearrangement joins TRBV29-1 to TRBJ2-4; 7 nucleotides align to TRBD1. The J segment lost 5 bases and the V segment lost 6 bases, leaving 7 bases of the junction unmatched. Germline-derived CDR1 and CDR2 are SQVTM and ANQGSEA. This CDR3 is built from 13 residues.